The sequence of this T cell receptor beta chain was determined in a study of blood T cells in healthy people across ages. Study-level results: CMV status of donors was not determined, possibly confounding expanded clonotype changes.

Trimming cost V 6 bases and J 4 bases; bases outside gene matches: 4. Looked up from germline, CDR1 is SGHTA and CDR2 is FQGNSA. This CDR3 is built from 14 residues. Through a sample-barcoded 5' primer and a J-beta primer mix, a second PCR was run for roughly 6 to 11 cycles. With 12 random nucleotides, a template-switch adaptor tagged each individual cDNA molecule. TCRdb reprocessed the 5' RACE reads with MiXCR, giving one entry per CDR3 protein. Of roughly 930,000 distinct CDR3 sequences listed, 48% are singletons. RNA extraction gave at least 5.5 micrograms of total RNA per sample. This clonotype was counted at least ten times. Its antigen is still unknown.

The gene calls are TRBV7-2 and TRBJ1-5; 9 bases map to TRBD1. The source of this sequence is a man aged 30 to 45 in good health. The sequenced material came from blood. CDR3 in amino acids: CASSLDRGNQPQHF. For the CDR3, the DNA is TGTGCCAGCAGTTTGGACAGGGGAAATCAGCCCCAGCATTTT.